The sample holds a few counts of the clone carrying this TCR beta chain. The antigen remains undetermined. The data were taken from a study of T cell repertoires in cytomegalovirus infection. Across the whole study: The authors used CMV epitopes that were HLA-C-restricted (recently identified) and HLA-B-restricted (well studied).

Broader study findings: The ex vivo response was dominated by HLA-C-restricted CMV-specific TCR beta clonotypes. The cumulative frequency of public TCR beta families identified carriers of CMV plus the relevant HLA.

Via MiXCR, TCRdb re-called the reads, giving one row per CDR3 protein. The sample carries 800,000 to 950,000 distinct CDR3 sequences, 30% to 35% recorded once. Trimming removed 2 bases from V and 5 bases from J, with 18 bases in between. There are 16 residues in the CDR3. Germline values: CDR1 SGHVS, CDR2 FQNEAQ. The chain recombines TRBV7-8 with TRBJ2-5; possible D gene TRBD2, 5 bases. The material sequenced was cultured CD8+ T cells from PBMCs, taken from culture after CMV antigen stimulation. The clonotype originates from a human donor in good health (CMV status not recorded). Some clones in this sample may be carry-over from other donors' samples. The CDR3 coding sequence is TGTGCCAGCAGCTTAAGGTATCGGACTCCTGAGGAGACCCAGTACTTC. This encodes CASSLRYRTPEETQYF.